This entry features one T cell receptor (beta chain) sequence. The antigen is unknown. The data originate from a study of cytomegalovirus exposure and HLA in healthy donors. Study-wide context: Caucasian-associated ancestry cluster membership applied to just over 80% of around 400 genotyped donors.

The CDR3 spans 14 residues. V lost 6 bases to trimming and J lost 5 bases; unmatched junction nucleotides: 5. The V gene's germline CDR1 is SNHLY and CDR2 FYNNEI. Study observations and caveats: An analysis that was carried out later associated 15,000 to 20,000 TCR beta sequences with HLA alleles at 0.05 false discovery rate.

In the PCR, 60 Vbeta and 13 Jbeta primers were used. Data came from immunoSEQ multiplex PCR; TCRdb stores just in-frame clones and leaves some out. The sample lists more than 90,000 clones; 82% were seen once. Source material: PBMCs. The chain uses TRBV2 and TRBJ1-5; TRBD1 agrees at 9 bases. The sequence derives from a man between 50 and 59 years old in good health and CMV-seronegative. This CDR3 is CASRETGGDQPQHF. The CDR3, as DNA: TGTGCCAGCAGAGAGACAGGGGGGGATCAGCCCCAGCATTTT.